The sequence of this TCR beta chain was determined in a study of OX40 agonist ivuxolimab in advanced cancers. Across the whole study: Patients with hepatocellular carcinoma, melanoma, renal cell or head and neck cancer made up the dose-escalation patients.

Individuals having autoimmune disease history or systemic immunosuppression were not enrolled. Study-wide findings and caveats: Some of the nonresponding patients also showed low levels of normalized T-cell clonal expansion.

Using immunoSEQ multiplex PCR, the repertoire was profiled, and TCRdb retains in-frame clones only, with some absent. Of over 25,000 clones listed, over 75% are singletons. A note on this clone: No antigen is known for it.

The TCR comes from an adult with an advanced solid tumor such as melanoma, head and neck, liver or kidney cancer. Here the sequenced sample was CD4+ or CD8+ T cells sorted from blood, taken in a trial of the OX40 agonist ivuxolimab.

The CDR3 sequence is CASSRAAGGNQPQHF. DNA for the CDR3: TGTGCCAGTAGTAGGGCGGCAGGGGGTAATCAGCCCCAGCATTTT. J is TRBJ1-5 and V is TRBV19; 7 bases are a match to TRBD1. The V segment lost 4 bases and the J segment 4 bases; nucleotides outside the gene matches: 7. Germline V gene data show CDR1 as LNHDA and CDR2 as SQIVND (reference sequence). CDR3 length: 15 amino acids.